The rows below give T cell receptor beta chains drawn from one sample of a study of cytomegalovirus exposure and HLA in healthy donors. Clones were sequenced by immunoSEQ multiplex PCR, and TCRdb holds only the in-frame ones, with some missing. The sample contains tens of thousands of clones, over 70% of which appear only once. Material for sequencing was PBMCs. These receptors were taken from a woman between 35 and 50 years old in good health and CMV-seronegative. The CDR3 runs from the conserved cysteine through the conserved F or W. D genes are given only for firm matches. Where a row states a size, it is once, few, many or the class of an expanded clone; other rows omit it.

D: TRBD2; V: TRBV5-1; size: NA; J: TRBJ2-3; length: 16; DNA: TGCGCCAGCAGCCCGCCTAGCGGGGGTCGCACAGATACGCAGTATTTT; CDR3: CASSPPSGGRTDTQYF
D: NA; V: TRBV7-6; size: few; J: TRBJ1-1; length: 13; DNA: TGTGCCAGCAGCCTCCGACAGAACACTGAAGCTTTCTTT; CDR3: CASSLRQNTEAFF
D: NA; V: TRBV18; size: NA; J: TRBJ2-7; length: 15; DNA: TGTGCCAGCTCACCCAGCGAAGCCTACTCCTACGAGCAGTACTTC; CDR3: CASSPSEAYSYEQYF
D: NA; V: TRBV10-2; size: few; J: TRBJ1-1; length: 15; DNA: TGCGCCAGCAGTGATACAGGTGGGGAGGACACTGAAGCTTTCTTT; CDR3: CASSDTGGEDTEAFF
D: TRBD2; V: TRBV11-2; size: NA; J: TRBJ2-3; length: 19; DNA: TGTGCCAGCAGCCCCGAGGGTAGACTAGCGGGATTCAGCACAGATACGCAGTATTTT; CDR3: CASSPEGRLAGFSTDTQYF
D: TRBD1; V: TRBV18; size: NA; J: TRBJ2-1; length: 15; DNA: TGTGCCAGCTCACCGAGGACAGGGGGGGTTATGGAGCAGTTCTTC; CDR3: CASSPRTGGVMEQFF
D: NA; V: TRBV25-1; size: NA; J: TRBJ1-4; length: 14; DNA: TGTGCCAGTAGCCCCCGTACGACTAATGAAAAACTGTTTTTT; CDR3: CASSPRTTNEKLFF
D: NA; V: TRBV9; size: NA; J: TRBJ2-1; length: 15; DNA: TGTGCCAGCAGCGTAGAGGGGCAGGGTGGTAATGAGCAGTTCTTC; CDR3: CASSVEGQGGNEQFF
D: NA; V: TRBV5-8; size: NA; J: TRBJ2-3; length: 13; DNA: TGTGCCAGCAGCTATTATGGCACAGATACGCAGTATTTT; CDR3: CASSYYGTDTQYF
D: TRBD1; V: TRBV28; size: NA; J: TRBJ1-1; length: 15; DNA: TGTGCCAGCAGTCCAATTACAGGGGTGAACACTGAAGCTTTCTTT; CDR3: CASSPITGVNTEAFF
D: TRBD2; V: TRBV6-1; size: NA; J: TRBJ2-3; length: 15; DNA: TGTGCCAGCAGCGCTAGCGGGGGGGGCCCAGATACGCAGTATTTT; CDR3: CASSASGGGPDTQYF
D: NA; V: TRBV5-1; size: NA; J: TRBJ1-2; length: 14; DNA: TGCGCCAGCAGCTACGGAGACGGTTTCAATGGCTACACCTTC; CDR3: CASSYGDGFNGYTF
D: NA; V: TRBV6-5; size: NA; J: TRBJ1-5; length: 14; DNA: TGTGCCAGCAGCCCCGGGACATCCAATCAGCCCCAGCATTTT; CDR3: CASSPGTSNQPQHF
D: NA; V: TRBV30; size: NA; J: TRBJ1-2; length: 13; DNA: TGTGCCTGGAGTGTGGGTCAGGGGAATGGCTACACCTTC; CDR3: CAWSVGQGNGYTF
D: NA; V: TRBV9; size: NA; J: TRBJ1-3; length: 17; DNA: TGTGCCAGCAGCGCCCACCAGGGCGGCAGCTCTGGAAACACCATATATTTT; CDR3: CASSAHQGGSSGNTIYF
D: NA; V: TRBV5-4; size: once; J: TRBJ2-7; length: 14; DNA: TGTGCCAGCAGCTTGGCCGGGTTTAACTACGAGCAGTACTTC; CDR3: CASSLAGFNYEQYF
D: TRBD1; V: TRBV5-6; size: NA; J: TRBJ2-7; length: 17; DNA: TGTGCCAGCAGCTATCCTCCCGGGACAGGGGCAAACTACGAGCAGTACTTC; CDR3: CASSYPPGTGANYEQYF
D: NA; V: TRBV7-9; size: NA; J: TRBJ2-7; length: 17; DNA: TGTGCCAGCAGCTTAGTAGCCAGCGCTCTCCAACCCGGGGAGCAGTACTTC; CDR3: CASSLVASALQPGEQYF
D: TRBD1; V: TRBV6-4; size: NA; J: TRBJ2-2; length: 17; DNA: TGTGCCAGCAGTGAAGCGCCGGACAGGGGACCGACGGGGGAGCTGTTTTTT; CDR3: CASSEAPDRGPTGELFF
D: NA; V: TRBV6-5; size: few; J: TRBJ1-6; length: 14; DNA: TGTGCCAGCAGGGAAACCCCTCCGGGGGGATCCCTCCACTTT; CDR3: CASRETPPGGSLHF
D: NA; V: TRBV5-4; size: NA; J: TRBJ2-3; length: 17; DNA: TGTGCCAGCAGCTTGGGAGGGTTGCGGGGGCCCACAGATACGCAGTATTTT; CDR3: CASSLGGLRGPTDTQYF
D: NA; V: TRBV10-1; size: NA; J: TRBJ2-2; length: 13; DNA: TGCGCCAGCCAAGCCTTAAACACCGGGGAGCTGTTTTTT; CDR3: CASQALNTGELFF
D: TRBD2; V: TRBV7-2; size: NA; J: TRBJ2-2; length: 18; DNA: TGTGCCAGCAGCTTAGTGTTGGTGGGACTAGCGGGCACCGGGGAGCTGTTTTTT; CDR3: CASSLVLVGLAGTGELFF
D: NA; V: TRBV18; size: NA; J: TRBJ2-5; length: 14; DNA: TGTGCCAGCTCACCCTTTACAGGTGAAGAGACCCAGTACTTC; CDR3: CASSPFTGEETQYF
D: TRBD1; V: TRBV2; size: NA; J: TRBJ2-1; length: 19; DNA: TGTGCCAGCAGTGAATCGGCGATGAGGGACAGGGGGTTAAACAATGAGCAGTTCTTC; CDR3: CASSESAMRDRGLNNEQFF
D: NA; V: TRBV29-1; size: once; J: TRBJ1-2; length: 11; DNA: TGCAGCGCCAGGACTGGAAAAGGCTACACCTTC; CDR3: CSARTGKGYTF
D: NA; V: TRBV18; size: NA; J: TRBJ1-2; length: 15; DNA: TGTGCCAGCTCACCAAATCTCTCGTCAGGGGTGGGCTACACCTTC; CDR3: CASSPNLSSGVGYTF
D: TRBD2; V: TRBV13; size: NA; J: TRBJ2-5; length: 17; DNA: TGTGCCAGCAGCTTAGGCCTCTTGTCCGCGGGAGGAGAGACCCAGTACTTC; CDR3: CASSLGLLSAGGETQYF
D: TRBD1; V: TRBV9; size: few; J: TRBJ2-7; length: 15; DNA: TGTGCCAGCAGCGTAGGAGGGGGACAGCTCTACGAGCAGTACTTC; CDR3: CASSVGGGQLYEQYF
D: NA; V: TRBV19; size: NA; J: TRBJ1-1; length: 13; DNA: TGTGCCAGTAGTATGGAGGGTTGGACTGAAGCTTTCTTT; CDR3: CASSMEGWTEAFF
D: TRBD1; V: TRBV29-1; size: NA; J: TRBJ2-7; length: 15; DNA: TGCAGCGTTGAAGACGGACAGGGGATCACCTACGAGCAGTACTTC; CDR3: CSVEDGQGITYEQYF
D: NA; V: TRBV6-5; size: NA; J: TRBJ1-6; length: 15; DNA: TGTGCCAGCAGTCAAGGACAGTCGTATAATTCACCCCTCCACTTT; CDR3: CASSQGQSYNSPLHF
D: TRBD2; V: TRBV7-3; size: NA; J: TRBJ2-1; length: 15; DNA: TGTGCCAGCAGCTTAACAGCGGGGGGTTTTGGTGAGCAGTTCTTC; CDR3: CASSLTAGGFGEQFF
D: TRBD1; V: TRBV4-1; size: NA; J: TRBJ1-2; length: 16; DNA: TGCGCCAGCAGCCCCGTACCGGGACAGGGGGCACGGGGCTACACCTTC; CDR3: CASSPVPGQGARGYTF
D: TRBD1; V: TRBV19; size: NA; J: TRBJ1-1; length: 15; DNA: TGTGCCAGTAGTTTTTCCCTGGACAGGGTCCCTGAAGCTTTCTTT; CDR3: CASSFSLDRVPEAFF
D: TRBD2; V: TRBV6-4; size: NA; J: TRBJ2-1; length: 16; DNA: TGTGCCAGCAGTGTCACAGGGACTAGCGGGAGCAATGAGCAGTTCTTC; CDR3: CASSVTGTSGSNEQFF
D: NA; V: TRBV2; size: few; J: TRBJ1-5; length: 15; DNA: TGTGCCAGCAGTGAAGCGGAGGGAGGTGGTCAGCCCCAGCATTTT; CDR3: CASSEAEGGGQPQHF
D: TRBD2; V: TRBV4-2; size: NA; J: TRBJ2-6; length: 22; DNA: TGTGCCAGCAGCCAGGCGGGTCCCGGTCTGGGACTAGCGGGAGTTGGGGCCAACGTCCTGACTTTC; CDR3: CASSQAGPGLGLAGVGANVLTF
D: TRBD1; V: TRBV6-1; size: NA; J: TRBJ1-6; length: 14; DNA: TGTGCCAGCCTTCGGGACAGCGATAATTCACCCCTCCACTTT; CDR3: CASLRDSDNSPLHF
D: NA; V: TRBV5-1; size: NA; J: TRBJ2-7; length: 15; DNA: TGCGCCAGCAGCAAAACACAGGGACGCTCCTACGAGCAGTACTTC; CDR3: CASSKTQGRSYEQYF
D: NA; V: TRBV5-4; size: once; J: TRBJ2-4; length: 14; DNA: TGTGCCAGCAGCCCCCCCGGAGTAAGAGACATTCAGTACTTC; CDR3: CASSPPGVRDIQYF
D: TRBD2; V: TRBV18; size: NA; J: TRBJ2-4; length: 16; DNA: TGTGCCAGCTCACTACACTCCGGGACTAGCGGAAACATTCAGTACTTC; CDR3: CASSLHSGTSGNIQYF
D: TRBD1; V: TRBV2; size: NA; J: TRBJ2-7; length: 13; DNA: TGTGCCACCGGGACAGGGATCTCCTACGAGCAGTACTTC; CDR3: CATGTGISYEQYF
D: TRBD2; V: TRBV25-1; size: NA; J: TRBJ2-5; length: 15; DNA: TGTGCCAGCAGACCCTACCGCGGGGGTGAAGAGACCCAGTACTTC; CDR3: CASRPYRGGEETQYF
D: NA; V: TRBV15; size: NA; J: TRBJ1-2; length: 15; DNA: TGTGCCACCAGCAGCCTCATGCGGGGCCTCTATGGCTACACCTTC; CDR3: CATSSLMRGLYGYTF
D: TRBD2; V: TRBV5-4; size: NA; J: TRBJ2-1; length: 15; DNA: TGTGCCAGCAGCTGGCGGGGGGCCGCCTACAATGAGCAGTTCTTC; CDR3: CASSWRGAAYNEQFF
D: NA; V: TRBV4-3; size: NA; J: TRBJ1-2; length: 15; DNA: TGCGCCAGCAGCCATGTACAGGATCCTAACTATGGCTACACCTTC; CDR3: CASSHVQDPNYGYTF
D: NA; V: TRBV6-4; size: NA; J: TRBJ1-2; length: 17; DNA: TGTGCCAGCAGTGACGGGATTGCGCCCGGCGCGGGGGAAGGCTACACCTTC; CDR3: CASSDGIAPGAGEGYTF
D: NA; V: TRBV6-6; size: NA; J: TRBJ1-1; length: 14; DNA: TGTGCCAGCAGTTCACAGGGTGAGAACACTGAAGCTTTCTTT; CDR3: CASSSQGENTEAFF
D: TRBD1; V: TRBV30; size: NA; J: TRBJ2-7; length: 15; DNA: TGTGCCTGGAGTGGGTGGGGGCAGGGGGCGAACGAGCAGTACTTC; CDR3: CAWSGWGQGANEQYF
D: TRBD1; V: TRBV6-5; size: NA; J: TRBJ1-3; length: 15; DNA: TGTGCCAGCAGGGGGACAGGGTACACTGGAAACACCATATATTTT; CDR3: CASRGTGYTGNTIYF
D: NA; V: TRBV4-3; size: few; J: TRBJ2-5; length: 14; DNA: TGCGCCAGCAGCCAAGATACTAGTCGAGAGACCCAGTACTTC; CDR3: CASSQDTSRETQYF
D: TRBD1; V: TRBV9; size: NA; J: TRBJ1-5; length: 15; DNA: TGTGCCAGCAGCCCTACAGGGGGCTACAATCAGCCCCAGCATTTT; CDR3: CASSPTGGYNQPQHF
D: NA; V: TRBV6-1; size: NA; J: TRBJ2-6; length: 20; DNA: TGTGCCAGCAGTGAAAAGGTGGCGCGCGGTGTCGGCTCTGGGGCCAACGTCCTGACTTTC; CDR3: CASSEKVARGVGSGANVLTF
D: TRBD1; V: TRBV12-5; size: NA; J: TRBJ2-2; length: 15; DNA: TGTGCTAGTGGTTTGGGACAGGGGAACACCGGGGAGCTGTTTTTT; CDR3: CASGLGQGNTGELFF
D: TRBD2; V: TRBV7-3; size: few; J: TRBJ2-1; length: 14; DNA: TGTGCCAGCAGTCGGGGACTACCAGACAATGAGCAGTTCTTC; CDR3: CASSRGLPDNEQFF
D: NA; V: TRBV7-9; size: NA; J: TRBJ1-4; length: 14; DNA: TGTGCCAGCACTATATGGGGAGATAATGAAAAACTGTTTTTT; CDR3: CASTIWGDNEKLFF
D: TRBD1; V: TRBV4-2; size: once; J: TRBJ2-5; length: 16; DNA: TGTGCCAGCAGCCAACGGACAGGGAAATCAGAAGAGACCCAGTACTTC; CDR3: CASSQRTGKSEETQYF
D: NA; V: TRBV28; size: NA; J: TRBJ1-5; length: 11; DNA: TGTGCCAGCAGTCGTAATCAGCCCCAGCATTTT; CDR3: CASSRNQPQHF